These 16 T cell receptor beta chains originate from one sample sequenced in a study of blood T cell repertoires in COVID-19 (dated by TCRdb to 2019 to 2021). Libraries were constructed by the immunoSEQ multiplex PCR assay. What TCRdb holds here is the immuneACCESS table cut down to in-frame rearrangements. Part of the clones is not present; checked against another copy, under half of the missing clones reflect an unresolved V gene, and the others are unexplained. Across this sample there are under 250,000 clones, with around 80% seen only once. The ten largest clones represent 2.5% to 3.5% of the sample. The sample was peripheral blood. Every receptor here comes from a man between 45 and 60 years old with active or convalescent COVID-19.

The V call is TRBV19, the J call TRBJ1-4; the match to TRBD1 covers 9 bases. Germline CDR1 reads LNHDA; CDR2 reads SQIVND (reference sequence). V was clipped by 7 bases and J by 3 bases; unmatched bases: 6. The CDR3 loop spans 15 amino acids. CDR3 sequence: CASINRGRANEKLFF. In DNA form, the CDR3 reads TGTGCCAGTATAAACAGGGGGCGAGCTAATGAAAAACTGTTTTTT.

The CDR3 DNA reads as TGTGCCAGCAGCGCCTTTGTGGGGAGGGGGTACAATGAGCAGTTCTTC. Translated: CASSAFVGRGYNEQFF. The gene calls are TRBV9 and TRBJ2-1, with a tentative D call TRBD2 (7 bases). Germline V gene lookup returns CDR1 SGDLS and CDR2 YYNGEE. Trimming shortened V by 3 bases and J by 4 bases, and 17 bases separated the two germline ends. CDR3 length equals 16 residues.

This chain links TRBV7-6 with TRBJ2-7; TRBD1 agrees at 8 bases. This CDR3 is built from 15 residues. Germline-derived CDR1 and CDR2 are SGHVS and FNYEAQ. Losses at the gene ends were 6 bases for V and 2 bases for J; bases not matched to a gene: 9. The CDR3 loop reads CASSSRTGLTYEQYF. The CDR3 nucleotides are TGTGCCAGCAGTTCCCGGACAGGGTTAACCTACGAGCAGTACTTC.

The chain combines TRBV6-5 with TRBJ2-1; 10 positions agree with TRBD2. CDR1 MNHEY and CDR2 SVGAGI come from the germline V gene. Trimming cost V 9 bases and J 8 bases; bases outside gene matches: 10. The CDR3 extends over 14 amino acids. This chain's CDR3 is CASRERGGRDEQFF. CDR3 nucleotide sequence: TGTGCCAGTCGAGAGCGGGGGGGCAGGGATGAGCAGTTCTTC.

The chain has TRBV5-6 and TRBJ2-7; the D gene is possibly TRBD1 (6 bases). V lost 0 bases to trimming and J lost 7 bases, with 8 bases between them. This CDR3 has 12 residues. Germline lookup yields CDR1 SGHDT and CDR2 YYEEEE. CDR3 nucleotides: TGTGCCAGCAGCTTGGAGGGGGAGGAGCAGTACTTC. The encoded protein is CASSLEGEEQYF.

This clone was seen a few times. J is TRBJ2-7 and V is TRBV11-2; 10 nucleotides line up with TRBD1. The trim removed 1 base at V and 3 bases at J, leaving 0 bases unmatched. Germline CDR1 and CDR2: SGHAT and FQNNGV. The CDR3 contains 14 residues. For the CDR3, the DNA is TGTGCCAGCAGCTTAGGGACAGGGGGCTACGAGCAGTACTTC. Translation: CASSLGTGGYEQYF.

This clone has a single count. The chain carries TRBV2 and TRBJ1-6; TRBD1 aligns across 7 bases. The CDR3 spans 16 residues. Germline CDR1 is SNHLY and CDR2 is FYNNEI. V dropped 7 bases and J dropped 6; count of bases not matched to a gene: 12. The CDR3 sequence: CASKRGTAGFNSPLHF. The CDR3 DNA follows: TGTGCCAGCAAGAGGGGGACAGCGGGCTTTAATTCACCCCTCCACTTT.

The V call is TRBV20-1, the J call TRBJ2-7; 16 nucleotides align to TRBD2. Per the germline V gene, CDR1 is DFQATT and CDR2 is SNEGSKA (reference sequence). J gave up 6 bases and V 3 bases, and 11 bases lay outside the gene matches. CDR3 size: 17 residues. The CDR3 nucleotides read TGCAGTGCTAGTTGGGGGACTAGCGGGAGGGCTATTTCCGAGCAGTACTTC. Its translation: CSASWGTSGRAISEQYF.

In nucleotides, the CDR3 is TGTGCCACCAGTGATTCCTCGGCTAGCGGTAAAATCACAGATACGCAGTATTTT. Its protein product is CATSDSSASGKITDTQYF. The J gene is TRBJ2-3, the V gene TRBV24-1; 7 positions match TRBD2. CDR1 is KGHDR and CDR2 is SFDVKD in the germline V gene. V was pared by 2 bases and J by 2 bases, with 12 bases of the junction left unmatched. The CDR3 spans 18 residues.

The CDR3 spells CASSLGQGAGMNTEAFF. CDR3 bases: TGCGCCAGCAGCTTGGGACAGGGGGCCGGAATGAACACTGAAGCTTTCTTT. The rearrangement uses TRBV5-1 and TRBJ1-1; the match to TRBD1 covers 10 bases. CDR1 is SGHRS and CDR2 is YFSETQ in the germline V gene. The CDR3 totals 17 residues. V lost 0 bases to trimming and J lost 0 bases; unmatched junction nucleotides: 5.

The chain employs TRBV27 and TRBJ1-1; 7 bases agree with TRBD1. Germline V CDR1 and CDR2: MNHEY, SMNVEV (reference sequence). V lost 5 bases, J lost 3 bases, and 15 bases stayed unmatched. This CDR3 spans 17 amino acids. For the CDR3, the DNA is TGTGCCAGCAGTCCGCCGCCCAACAGGGGTCAGGACACTGAAGCTTTCTTT. Translation: CASSPPPNRGQDTEAFF.

V and J are TRBV10-3 and TRBJ1-2; perhaps TRBD1 as D (6 bases). Trimming stripped 1 base from V and 6 bases from J, with 9 bases between. The CDR3 sequence is 13 residues long. Germline loops: CDR1 ENHRY, CDR2 SYGVKD. The CDR3 loop reads CAISEFTGHGYTF. CDR3 coding DNA: TGTGCCATCAGTGAGTTCACAGGGCATGGCTACACCTTC.

The V gene is TRBV6-2 or TRBV6-3, the J gene TRBJ2-1; 9 bases are shared with TRBD1. The CDR3 has 17 amino acids. After removal of 4 bases from V and 6 bases from J, the junction contained 13 bases not matched to a gene. CDR1 and CDR2 (germline): MNHEY, SVGEGT. In DNA, the CDR3 is TGTGCCAGCAGTTTTTCGAAGGGACAGGGTAATCTCAATGAGCAGTTCTTC. It specifies CASSFSKGQGNLNEQFF.

The genes are TRBV4-3 and TRBJ1-4; tentatively, D is TRBD1 (5 bases). CDR3 length: 14 residues. CDR1 LGHNA and CDR2 YSLEER come from the germline V gene. Trimming removed 0 bases at V and 11 bases at J, with 13 bases between. The CDR3 coding sequence is TGCGCCAGCAGCCAAGACGGGGGTTTTGGTAAACTGTTTTTT. Translating gives CASSQDGGFGKLFF.

The V gene is TRBV7-3, the J gene TRBJ1-1; possible D gene TRBD1, 5 bases. The CDR3 loop spans 15 amino acids. Looked up from germline, CDR1 is SGHTA and CDR2 is FQGTGA. V lost 6 bases and J 6 bases, leaving 20 bases between the germline ends. The CDR3 nucleotides are TGTGCCAGCAGTCTCTTCCCGGGGGTCGAAGCTGAAGCTTTCTTT. Translated: CASSLFPGVEAEAFF.

In its sample, this clone was seen once. The chain is built from TRBV5-5 and TRBJ2-3; TRBD2 matches at 13 bases. Trimming at V came to 6 bases and at J to 4 bases, leaving 8 bases not matched to a gene. The CDR3 runs 16 residues. CDR1 is SGHKS, CDR2 YYEKEE, per germline (reference sequence). CDR3 protein: CASTSGGLAGADTQYF. For the CDR3, the DNA is TGTGCCAGCACCTCCGGAGGACTAGCGGGAGCAGATACGCAGTATTTT.